This is a list of T cell receptor beta chains from one sample in a study of blood T cells in healthy people across ages. MiXCR, run by TCRdb on the 5' RACE reads, gives a single entry per CDR3 protein. The sample has some 1.5 million distinct CDR3 sequences; approximately 42% are singletons. Sequencing was done on a sample of blood. The source of these receptors is a woman under 30 in good health. CDR3s include the opening cysteine and the closing phenylalanine or tryptophan. D genes are given only for firm matches. Clone size appears in some rows only: once, few, many, or a class for an expanded clone.

v_gene	abundance	d_gene	j_gene	CDR3aa	CDR3nt
TRBV6-2/TRBV6-3	-	TRBD2	TRBJ2-1	CASSYSQAGEHEQFF	TGTGCCAGCAGTTACTCTCAAGCGGGAGAACATGAGCAGTTCTTC
TRBV4-1	few	-	TRBJ1-1	CASSHGVAFNTEAFF	TGCGCCAGCAGCCATGGTGTAGCATTCAACACTGAAGCTTTCTTT
TRBV28	-	TRBD1	TRBJ1-5	CASHQGGSNQPQHF	TGTGCCAGCCACCAGGGGGGTAGCAATCAGCCCCAGCATTTT
TRBV6-6	-	TRBD1	TRBJ2-1	CASSSGTVVYNEQFF	TGTGCCAGCAGTAGTGGGACAGTGGTCTACAATGAGCAGTTCTTC
TRBV7-9	few	-	TRBJ2-3	CASSPLGEPSTDTQYF	TGTGCCAGCAGCCCCCTTGGAGAACCTAGCACAGATACGCAGTATTTT
TRBV7-2	once	-	TRBJ1-1	CASSNRDQAFF	TGTGCCAGCAGCAATCGGGACCAGGCTTTCTTT
TRBV7-2	-	TRBD2	TRBJ2-1	CASSLEGLAGSYNEQFF	TGTGCCAGCAGCTTAGAGGGACTAGCGGGTTCCTACAATGAGCAGTTCTTC
TRBV20-1	many	-	TRBJ1-4	CSARTDHEKLFF	TGCAGTGCTAGAACCGACCATGAAAAACTGTTTTTT
TRBV7-3	-	TRBD2	TRBJ2-1	CASSSSGRNYNEQFF	TGTGCCAGCAGCTCGAGCGGGAGGAATTACAATGAGCAGTTCTTC
TRBV6-1	-	-	TRBJ1-2	CASSAEGRYGYTF	TGTGCCAGCAGTGCAGAGGGACGTTATGGCTACACCTTC
TRBV4-2	-	TRBD2	TRBJ2-3	CASSQGLAGARGDTQYF	TGTGCCAGCAGCCAGGGACTAGCGGGAGCGAGGGGAGATACGCAGTATTTT
TRBV6-6	-	-	TRBJ2-3	CASSYYGRTTSTDTQYF	TGTGCCAGCAGTTACTACGGACGGACTACTAGCACAGATACGCAGTATTTT
TRBV6-2/TRBV6-3	-	-	TRBJ2-1	CASSYGGLGDGSYNEQFF	TGTGCCAGCAGTTACGGGGGGCTCGGGGATGGGTCCTACAATGAGCAGTTCTTC
TRBV29-1	-	-	TRBJ1-1	CSVDRQVPNTEAFF	TGCAGCGTAGACAGACAGGTCCCGAACACTGAAGCTTTCTTT
TRBV16	few	-	TRBJ1-1	CASSQSGTDEAFF	TGTGCCAGCAGCCAATCGGGGACGGATGAAGCTTTCTTT
TRBV9	once	-	TRBJ2-3	CASVSTDTQYF	TGTGCCAGCGTAAGCACAGATACGCAGTATTTT
TRBV15	-	TRBD2	TRBJ2-3	CATSRDLGLSTDTQYF	TGTGCCACCAGCAGAGATCTGGGACTAAGCACAGATACGCAGTATTTT
TRBV20-1	-	TRBD2	TRBJ2-1	CSARPPGLPGNEQFF	TGCAGTGCTAGACCTCCGGGACTACCAGGCAATGAGCAGTTCTTC
TRBV6-2/TRBV6-3	-	-	TRBJ1-2	CASSYQGIGGYTF	TGTGCCAGCAGTTACCAGGGTATCGGTGGCTACACCTTC
TRBV10-3	-	-	TRBJ2-5	CAISDLGSEGYF	TGTGCCATCAGTGATCTGGGATCGGAGGGGTACTTC
TRBV30	-	-	TRBJ2-7	CAWSVLPTRYEQYF	TGTGCCTGGAGTGTACTGCCGACTCGCTACGAGCAGTACTTC
TRBV6-1	few	TRBD1	TRBJ2-7	CASSIQGAEQYF	TGTGCCAGCAGTATACAGGGGGCCGAGCAGTACTTC
TRBV20-1	-	TRBD2	TRBJ2-7	CSARDRLAGTNEQYF	TGCAGTGCTAGAGATCGTCTAGCGGGGACTAATGAGCAGTACTTC
TRBV5-1	-	TRBD1	TRBJ1-1	CASSWEGGDSTEAFF	TGCGCCAGCAGCTGGGAAGGGGGCGACAGCACTGAAGCTTTCTTT
TRBV12-3/TRBV12-4	many	TRBD2	TRBJ2-1	CASSFTGGTYNEQFF	TGTGCCAGCAGTTTCACCGGGGGGACCTACAATGAGCAGTTCTTC